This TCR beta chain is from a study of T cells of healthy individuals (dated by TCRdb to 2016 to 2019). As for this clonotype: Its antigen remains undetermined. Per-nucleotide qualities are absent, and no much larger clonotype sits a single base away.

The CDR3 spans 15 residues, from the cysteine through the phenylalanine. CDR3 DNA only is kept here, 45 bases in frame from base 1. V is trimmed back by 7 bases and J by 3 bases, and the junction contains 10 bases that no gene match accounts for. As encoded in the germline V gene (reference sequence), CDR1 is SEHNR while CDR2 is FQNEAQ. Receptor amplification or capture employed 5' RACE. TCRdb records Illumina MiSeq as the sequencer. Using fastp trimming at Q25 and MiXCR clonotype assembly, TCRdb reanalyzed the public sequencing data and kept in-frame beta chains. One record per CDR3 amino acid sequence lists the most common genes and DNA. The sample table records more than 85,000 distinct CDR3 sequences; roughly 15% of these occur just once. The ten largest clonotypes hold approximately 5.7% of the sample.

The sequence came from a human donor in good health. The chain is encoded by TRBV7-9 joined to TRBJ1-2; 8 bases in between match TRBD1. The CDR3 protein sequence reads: CASTPRQGHDYGYTF. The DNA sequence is TGTGCCAGCACCCCTCGACAGGGGCATGACTATGGCTACACCTTC.